This record looks at one T cell receptor (beta chain) sequence and its context. These data originate in a study of blood T cell repertoires in COVID-19. Looking at the study overall: Nucleic acid was either cDNA or gDNA, and it came from T cells, B-cell-depleted T cells, or PBMCs.

With V trimmed by 2 bases and J by 3 bases, 7 bases remained unmatched. Per germline, CDR1 SGHDT and CDR2 YYEEEE. The CDR3 has 16 residues. Profiling relied on immunoSEQ multiplex PCR, and the TCRdb table lists in-frame clones only, not all of them. Counted here are 200,000 to 300,000 clones, around 90% occurring once; the ten biggest clones make up over 3.5%. This receptor was obtained from a woman aged 40-49 years with acute or convalescent COVID-19. V and J are TRBV5-6 and TRBJ1-3; 8 bases match TRBD1. The specimen was peripheral blood. The CDR3 DNA is TGTGCCAGCAGCTTCGACAGGGGCAGACTTGGAAACACCATATATTTT. Protein product: CASSFDRGRLGNTIYF.